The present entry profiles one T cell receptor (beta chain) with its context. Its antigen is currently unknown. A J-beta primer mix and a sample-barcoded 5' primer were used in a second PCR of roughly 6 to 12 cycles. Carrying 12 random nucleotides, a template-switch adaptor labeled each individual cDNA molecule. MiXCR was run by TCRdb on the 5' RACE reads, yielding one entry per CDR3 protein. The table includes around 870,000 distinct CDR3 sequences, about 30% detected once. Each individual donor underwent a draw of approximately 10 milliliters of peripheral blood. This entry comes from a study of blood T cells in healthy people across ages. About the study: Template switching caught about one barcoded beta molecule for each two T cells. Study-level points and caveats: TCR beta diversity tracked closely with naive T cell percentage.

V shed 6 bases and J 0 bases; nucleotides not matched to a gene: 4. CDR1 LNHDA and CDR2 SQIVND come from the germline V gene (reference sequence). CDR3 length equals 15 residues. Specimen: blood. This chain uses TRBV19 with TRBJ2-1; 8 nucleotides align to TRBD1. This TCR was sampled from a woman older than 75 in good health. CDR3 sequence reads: CASSGQGDSYNEQFF. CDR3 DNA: TGTGCCAGTAGCGGACAGGGCGACTCCTACAATGAGCAGTTCTTC.